This passage covers 21 T cell receptor beta chains from one sample sequenced in a study of cytomegalovirus exposure and HLA in healthy donors. The PCR was carried out with 60 Vbeta primers and 13 Jbeta primers. TCRdb keeps only in-frame clones here, not all; method: immunoSEQ multiplex PCR. The sample comprises around 190,000 clones, under 80% of which are singletons, and more than 4% rests with the top ten. Source material: PBMCs. The receptors stem from a man between 25 and 39 years old in good health and CMV-seropositive.

This chain joins TRBV27 and TRBJ1-1; 7 nucleotides agree with TRBD1. CDR1 MNHEY and CDR2 SMNVEV come from the germline V gene (reference sequence). V lost 6 bases to trimming and J lost 1 base; unmatched junction nucleotides: 5. The CDR3 loop spans 14 amino acids. The CDR3 sequence is CASRWGQTNTEAFF. CDR3 DNA: TGTGCCAGCAGGTGGGGACAGACGAACACTGAAGCTTTCTTT.

This chain joins TRBV30 and TRBJ1-1; TRBD1 agrees at 7 bases. The junction had 7 bases not matched to a gene; V was cut back by 2 bases and J by 1 base. CDR3 length equals 15 residues. Germline V gene data show CDR1 as GTSNPN and CDR2 as SVGIG (reference sequence). CDR3 nucleotides: TGTGCCTGGAGTACCCCGGGGACAGCGAACACTGAAGCTTTCTTT. Translating it yields CAWSTPGTANTEAFF.

V is TRBV5-4 and J is TRBJ2-7; TRBD2 matches 7 bases. V shed 2 bases and J 2 bases; nucleotides not matched to a gene: 4. Germline V gene sequence: CDR1 SGHNT, CDR2 YYREEE (reference sequence). This CDR3 is 14 amino acids long. Here the CDR3 DNA reads TGTGCCAGCAGCTTCCGCGGGAGCCCCTACGAGCAGTACTTC. Translated: CASSFRGSPYEQYF. The full variable domain, its missing parts supplied by reference TRBV5-4 and TRBJ2-7, is ETGVTQSPTHLIKTRGQQVTLRCSSQSGHNTVSWYQQALGQGPQFIFQYYREEENGRGNFPPRFSGLQFPNYSSELNVNALELDDSALYLCASSFRGSPYEQYFGPGTRLTVT.

V and J are TRBV11-3 and TRBJ2-3; D gene ambiguous. CDR1 and CDR2 (germline): SGHNT, YENEEA. The CDR3 contains 13 residues. V was pared by 1 base and J by 4 bases, with 6 bases between. The CDR3 region has the DNA TGTGCCAGCAGCTTAGTTAGCCCAGATACGCAGTATTTT. The encoded protein is CASSLVSPDTQYF.

This chain links TRBV5-1 with TRBJ1-4; 10 nucleotides align to TRBD1. CDR1 is SGHRS and CDR2 is YFSETQ in the germline V gene. Losses at the gene ends were 3 bases for V and 8 bases for J; bases not matched to a gene: 4. CDR3 length: 14 amino acids. The CDR3 region has the DNA TGCGCCAGCAGCTCCAGGACAGGGGGAGAAAAACTGTTTTTT. Translation gives CASSSRTGGEKLFF.

The chain employs TRBV28 and TRBJ1-2, with 7 bases that match TRBD1. V gave up 6 bases and J gave up 5 bases; unmatched junction bases: 9. CDR3 length: 14 residues. Per germline, CDR1 MDHEN and CDR2 SYDVKM. CDR3 nucleotide sequence: TGTGCCAGCAGCCTACGACAGGGTAGATATGGCTACACCTTC. The encoded protein is CASSLRQGRYGYTF.

This chain connects TRBV4-2 to TRBJ2-1, with 11 bases identical to TRBD2. The germline CDR1 and CDR2 sequences are LGHNA and YNFKEQ. Germline trimming cut 0 bases from V and 8 bases from J; bases unmatched to any gene: 18. The CDR3 is made up of 20 amino acids. For the CDR3, the DNA is TGTGCCAGCAGCCAAGAGGTAGGCCCCTTTAGCGGGAGGGCCGGGGATGAGCAGTTCTTC. It specifies CASSQEVGPFSGRAGDEQFF.

The V and J genes are TRBV4-2 and TRBJ1-2; the match to TRBD1 covers 7 bases. The CDR3 covers 16 residues. Looked up from germline, CDR1 is LGHNA and CDR2 is YNFKEQ. Germline trimming cut 2 bases from V and 0 bases from J; bases unmatched to any gene: 6. The CDR3 DNA is TGTGCCAGCAGCCAATGGGGACAGACCGCTAACTATGGCTACACCTTC. Protein: CASSQWGQTANYGYTF.

The V gene is TRBV7-9, the J gene TRBJ1-6; possibly TRBD1 for D (6 bases). The CDR3 is 15 residues long. Per the germline V gene, CDR1 is SEHNR and CDR2 is FQNEAQ (reference sequence). The V gene lost 3 bases and the J gene lost 5 bases, with 11 bases spanning the gap. The CDR3, as DNA: TGTGCCAGCAGCTTGGGGGGGGCTGATAATTCACCCCTCCACTTT. Translation gives CASSLGGADNSPLHF. Looking up the rest from reference TRBV7-9 and TRBJ1-6 gives the full variable domain: DTGVSQNPRHKITKRGQNVTFRCDPISEHNRLYWYRQTLGQGPEFLTYFQNEAQLEKSRLLSDRFSAERPKGSFSTLEIQRTEQGDSAMYLCASSLGGADNSPLHFGNGTRLTVT.

V usage is TRBV5-1 and J usage is TRBJ1-4, with a weak D call TRBD1 (5 bases). The V gene's germline CDR1 is SGHRS and CDR2 YFSETQ. V was shortened by 3 bases and J by 9 bases, with 18 bases between the two germline ends. The CDR3 covers 15 residues. The CDR3 region is CASSSDTGGSQKLFF. For the CDR3, the DNA is TGCGCCAGCAGCTCGGACACGGGAGGGTCGCAAAAACTGTTTTTT.

The chain employs TRBV7-2 and TRBJ2-5, with TRBD2 as a possible D gene (6 bases). CDR1 and CDR2 (germline): SGHTA, FQGNSA. This CDR3 has 15 amino acids. V dropped 1 base and J dropped 5 bases, with 14 bases sitting between them. For the CDR3, the DNA is TGTGCCAGCAGCTTAGGATGGCGGGGTGGTGAGACCCAGTACTTC. Protein sequence: CASSLGWRGGETQYF. The full variable domain, its missing parts supplied by reference TRBV7-2 and TRBJ2-5, is GAGVSQSPSNKVTEKGKDVELRCDPISGHTALYWYRQSLGQGLEFLIYFQGNSAPDKSGLPSDRFSAERTGGSVSTLTIQRTQQEDSAVYLCASSLGWRGGETQYFGPGTRLLVL.

A remark on this clone: A read error may account for a junction end that differs from germline. The same CDR3 is also encoded by other DNA sequences in this sample. The J gene is TRBJ2-7, the V gene TRBV4-3; tentatively, D is TRBD2 (6 bases). The germline V gene has CDR1 LGHNA and CDR2 YSLEER. The CDR3 spans 15 residues. CDR3 protein: CASSQAPRGSYEQYF. CDR3 DNA: TGCGCCAGCAGCCAAGCCCCGCGGGGATCCTACGAACAGTACTTC.

This clone was recorded once. CDR3 nucleotides: TGTGCCAGCAGTTACCCAATCTCATTTCGGGAGACCCAGTACTTC. Protein: CASSYPISFRETQYF. The rearrangement links TRBV6-5 to TRBJ2-5; D unresolved. The germline V and J ends were trimmed by 2 bases and 5 bases, with 15 bases remaining between them. The CDR3 extends over 15 amino acids. Germline-derived CDR1 and CDR2 are MNHEY and SVGAGI.

V gene TRBV29-1 combines with J gene TRBJ2-5, with TRBD2 as a possible D gene (6 bases). CDR1 is SQVTM, CDR2 ANQGSEA, per germline. V was trimmed by 5 bases and J by 3 bases, leaving 22 bases between them. The CDR3 spans 16 residues. In nucleotides, the CDR3 is TGCAGCGTTCAGGAGGGCGGAAGACGGACCAAAGAGACCCAGTACTTC. The encoded protein is CSVQEGGRRTKETQYF. Drawing the rest from reference TRBV29-1 and TRBJ2-5, the complete variable domain is SAVISQKPSRDICQRGTSLTIQCQVDSQVTMMFWYRQQPGQSLTLIATANQGSEATYESGFVIDKFPISRPNLTFSTLTVSNMSPEDSSIYLCSVQEGGRRTKETQYFGPGTRLLVL.

This clone was counted only a few times. This chain links TRBV11-1 with TRBJ1-3, with 7 bases matching TRBD1. Trimming at V came to 5 bases and at J to 2 bases, leaving 3 bases not matched to a gene. The germline gives CDR1 SGHAT, CDR2 FQDESV (reference sequence). The CDR3 has 14 residues. For the CDR3, the DNA is TGTGCCAGCAGCAACGACAGGGCTGGAAACACCATATATTTT. Its translation is CASSNDRAGNTIYF.

This chain links TRBV10-3 with TRBJ1-1, with D tentatively TRBD1 (5 bases). The V gene lost 2 bases and the J gene lost 6 bases, with 19 bases spanning the gap. The CDR3 sequence is 16 residues long. CDR1 is ENHRY and CDR2 is SYGVKD in the germline V gene. This chain's CDR3 is CAISEVGGPEGAEAFF. CDR3 sequence (DNA): TGTGCCATCAGTGAGGTGGGCGGCCCTGAAGGGGCTGAAGCTTTCTTT.

This clone was found a few times. The V gene is TRBV5-6, the J gene TRBJ1-3; possible D gene TRBD1, 6 bases. CDR3 size: 16 residues. Trimming pared 3 bases from V and 0 bases from J, leaving 13 bases between. Looked up from germline, CDR1 is SGHDT and CDR2 is YYEEEE. As DNA, the CDR3 is TGTGCCAGCAGCTCGCTAGGACAGAGCTCTGGAAACACCATATATTTT. It is translated as CASSSLGQSSGNTIYF.

This clone was seen only a few times. This chain joins TRBV21-1 and TRBJ1-5; the table's D call, TRBD1, has no DNA check behind it. TRBV21-1 is listed as a pseudogene. CDR3 length: 16 residues. CDR3 nucleotides: TGTGCCAGCAGCTTACGGACAGGGGCGGAGGATCAGCCCCAGCATTTT. Protein product: CASSLRTGAEDQPQHF.

The chain uses TRBV19 and TRBJ1-6, with 9 bases identical to TRBD1. Germline lookup yields CDR1 LNHDA and CDR2 SQIVND (reference sequence). The CDR3 has 14 amino acids. With V trimmed by 4 bases and J by 10 bases, 5 bases remained unmatched. CDR3 coding DNA: TGTGCCAGTAGTAGAGGGACAGGGTACTCACCCCTCCACTTT. Amino acids: CASSRGTGYSPLHF.

The V and J genes are TRBV6-6 and TRBJ2-7; 8 nucleotides agree with TRBD2. The CDR3 has 14 residues. Trimming at V came to 4 bases and at J to 1 base, leaving 3 bases not matched to a gene. Germline values: CDR1 MNHNY, CDR2 SVGAGI (reference sequence). CDR3 loop: CASSSAGGSYEQYF. Here the CDR3 DNA reads TGTGCCAGCAGTTCCGCGGGGGGTTCCTACGAGCAGTACTTC.

In regard to this clone: One end of the junction is discordant with germline, which a read error may explain. The CDR3 reads CAGSGGTSGLSMQYF. Here the CDR3 DNA reads TGTGCCGGCAGCGGGGGGACTAGCGGACTTTCGATGCAGTACTTC. This rearrangement joins TRBV9 to TRBJ2-7; 11 bases are shared with TRBD2. The CDR3 runs to 15 residues. Germline values: CDR1 SGDLS, CDR2 YYNGEE.